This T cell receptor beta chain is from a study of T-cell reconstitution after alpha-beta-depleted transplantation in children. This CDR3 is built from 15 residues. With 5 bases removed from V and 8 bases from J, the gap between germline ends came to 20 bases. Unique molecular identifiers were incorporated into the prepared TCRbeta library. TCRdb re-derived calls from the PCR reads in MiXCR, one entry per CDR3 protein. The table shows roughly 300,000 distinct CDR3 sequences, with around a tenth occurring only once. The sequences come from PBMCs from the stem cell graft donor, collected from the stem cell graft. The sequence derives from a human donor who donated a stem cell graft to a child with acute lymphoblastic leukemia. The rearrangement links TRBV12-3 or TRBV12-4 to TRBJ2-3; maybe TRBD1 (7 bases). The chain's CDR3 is CASSPTGLPGGTQYF. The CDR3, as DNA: TGTGCCAGCAGTCCGACAGGGCTTCCCGGGGGTACGCAGTATTTT.